Listed below are T cell receptor beta chains from one sample, sequenced in a study of control samples from healthy donors and cancer patients. Using immunoSEQ multiplex PCR, the repertoire was profiled, and TCRdb retains in-frame clones only, with some absent. The sample has over 75,000 clones; about four fifths are singletons. Sequencing was done on a sample of blood. These receptors all stem from a man between 60 and 70 years old in good health. CDR3s include the opening cysteine and the closing phenylalanine or tryptophan. The order of the fields is D gene, J gene, clone size, V gene, CDR3 protein, CDR3 DNA. D genes are given only for firm matches. The listing skips clone size in some rows; elsewhere it reads once, few, many or a size class.

NA | TRBJ2-7 | NA | TRBV19 | CASSSLYEQYF | TGTGCCAGTAGTTCCCTATACGAGCAGTACTTC
NA | TRBJ2-7 | once | TRBV6-5 | CASRDRNDYSYEQYF | TGTGCCAGCAGGGACCGAAACGACTACTCCTACGAGCAGTACTTC
NA | TRBJ1-5 | NA | TRBV28 | CASSLSERDAPDYSNQPQHF | TGTGCCAGCAGTTTATCCGAGAGGGACGCCCCAGACTATAGCAATCAGCCCCAGCATTTT
NA | TRBJ2-1 | NA | TRBV19 | CASRDISYNEQFF | TGTGCCAGTAGGGATATATCTTACAATGAGCAGTTCTTC
TRBD2 | TRBJ2-7 | NA | TRBV5-1 | CASSLTSGTYEQYF | TGCGCCAGCAGCTTGACTAGCGGTACCTACGAGCAGTACTTC
NA | TRBJ1-1 | NA | TRBV10-3 | CAISSGVGNTEAFF | TGTGCCATCTCCTCTGGGGTGGGGAACACTGAAGCTTTCTTT
TRBD2 | TRBJ2-5 | NA | TRBV7-9 | CASSPTSGRRGETQYF | TGTGCCAGCAGCCCTACTAGCGGGAGGCGCGGGGAGACCCAGTACTTC
TRBD1 | TRBJ1-2 | NA | TRBV7-9 | CASSLEVGGQGKYDGYTF | TGTGCCAGCAGCTTAGAGGTGGGGGGACAGGGAAAATATGATGGCTACACCTTC
TRBD1 | TRBJ1-1 | NA | TRBV29-1 | CSVVGTEVYEAFF | TGCAGCGTTGTTGGGACAGAAGTTTATGAAGCTTTCTTT
NA | TRBJ2-7 | NA | TRBV6-5 | CASRGSTRYEQYF | TGTGCCAGCAGGGGGAGTACCCGCTACGAGCAGTACTTC
TRBD1 | TRBJ2-2 | NA | TRBV6-5 | CASSPQDRATGELFF | TGTGCCAGCAGTCCCCAGGACAGGGCCACCGGGGAGCTGTTTTTT
TRBD2 | TRBJ2-1 | NA | TRBV7-8 | CASSLGTGLAGGMNEQFF | TGTGCCAGCAGCTTAGGAACAGGGCTAGCGGGAGGGATGAATGAGCAGTTCTTC
NA | TRBJ1-2 | NA | TRBV9 | CASSTRQTHDGYTF | TGTGCCAGCAGCACCCGACAGACCCACGATGGCTACACCTTC
NA | TRBJ2-5 | NA | TRBV5-1 | CASSFGAPTSETQYF | TGCGCCAGCAGCTTTGGTGCCCCAACCTCCGAGACCCAGTACTTC
NA | TRBJ2-5 | NA | TRBV4-1 | CASSQGRVARGVLQETQYF | TGCGCCAGCAGCCAAGGTCGGGTGGCGCGGGGCGTACTCCAAGAGACCCAGTACTTC
TRBD1 | TRBJ2-3 | NA | TRBV5-1 | CASSLGQGGWDTQYF | TGCGCCAGCAGCTTGGGACAGGGGGGTTGGGATACGCAGTATTTT
NA | TRBJ1-1 | NA | TRBV7-9 | CASSGMGTEAFF | TGTGCCAGCAGCGGAATGGGTACTGAAGCTTTCTTT
TRBD2 | TRBJ2-5 | NA | TRBV9 | CASSGGTTPRQTQYF | TGTGCCAGCAGCGGAGGGACTACCCCTCGCCAGACCCAGTACTTC
NA | TRBJ2-1 | NA | TRBV5-4 | CASRGSFYNEQFF | TGTGCCAGCAGGGGATCTTTCTACAATGAGCAGTTCTTC
NA | TRBJ2-3 | NA | TRBV4-1 | CASSQNLPGLSSTDTQYF | TGCGCCAGCAGCCAAAATCTGCCGGGACTCTCTAGCACAGATACGCAGTATTTT
NA | TRBJ2-3 | NA | TRBV28 | CASTMDGTDTQYF | TGTGCCAGCACCATGGACGGGACAGATACGCAGTATTTT
NA | TRBJ2-5 | NA | TRBV5-1 | CASRGSGWQETQYF | TGCGCCAGCAGAGGAAGCGGGTGGCAAGAGACCCAGTACTTC
NA | TRBJ1-1 | few | TRBV14 | CASSPLGRGLNTEAFF | TGTGCCAGCAGCCCCCTGGGGAGGGGTTTAAACACTGAAGCTTTCTTT
NA | TRBJ2-1 | once | TRBV19 | CASSRGSNEQFF | TGTGCCAGTAGTAGGGGCAGCAATGAGCAGTTCTTC
TRBD1 | TRBJ1-5 | once | TRBV5-1 | CASSLGQGGSQPQHF | TGCGCCAGCAGTTTAGGACAGGGAGGGAGCCAGCCCCAGCATTTT
NA | TRBJ2-4 | NA | TRBV23-1 | CASPDPPGSEDIQYF | TGCGCCAGTCCCGACCCCCCGGGGAGTGAGGACATTCAGTACTTC
NA | TRBJ2-3 | NA | TRBV18 | CASSPGPGTQYF | TGTGCCAGCTCACCCGGCCCGGGTACGCAGTATTTT
TRBD1 | TRBJ1-1 | NA | TRBV29-1 | CSATLGQGAWTEAFF | TGCAGCGCGACCTTAGGACAGGGGGCGTGGACTGAAGCTTTCTTT
TRBD2 | TRBJ2-7 | once | TRBV5-1 | CASSTGLAVSSYEQYF | TGCGCCAGCAGCACCGGACTAGCGGTTAGCTCCTACGAGCAGTACTTC
NA | TRBJ2-7 | NA | TRBV5-1 | CASSLVQVGEQYF | TGCGCCAGCAGCTTGGTACAGGTGGGCGAGCAGTACTTC
NA | TRBJ2-7 | NA | TRBV3-1/TRBV3-2 | CASRGITYEQYF | TGTGCTAGCAGGGGCATCACCTACGAGCAGTACTTC
TRBD2 | TRBJ2-1 | NA | TRBV11-2 | CASSLGGTTYNEQFF | TGTGCCAGCAGCTTAGGAGGGACTACCTACAATGAGCAGTTCTTC
NA | TRBJ1-5 | NA | TRBV24-1 | CATSSGLNQPQHF | TGTGCCACCAGTTCGGGACTCAATCAGCCCCAGCATTTT
NA | TRBJ2-2 | NA | TRBV7-9 | CASSPQPQGLNTGELFF | TGTGCCAGCAGCCCGCAACCCCAGGGGCTGAATACCGGGGAGCTGTTTTTT
NA | TRBJ1-6 | few | TRBV11-2 | CASSPGQLNSPLHF | TGTGCCAGCAGCCCAGGACAATTAAATTCACCCCTCCACTTT
NA | TRBJ1-6 | NA | TRBV7-2 | CASSFDRNSPLHF | TGTGCCAGCAGCTTCGACAGGAATTCACCCCTCCACTTT
NA | TRBJ2-5 | NA | TRBV7-2 | CASSSLKETQYF | TGTGCCAGCAGCTCACTAAAAGAGACCCAGTACTTC
NA | TRBJ2-5 | NA | TRBV3-1/TRBV3-2 | CASSQGAGRETQYF | TGTGCCAGCAGCCAAGGTGCAGGAAGGGAGACCCAGTACTTC
NA | TRBJ2-3 | NA | TRBV2 | CASSKDSPWTDTQYF | TGTGCCAGCAGCAAGGACAGTCCGTGGACAGATACGCAGTATTTT
NA | TRBJ2-1 | NA | TRBV7-9 | CASSPRREGISYNEQFF | TGTGCCAGCAGCCCCCGCCGAGAGGGCATATCCTACAATGAGCAGTTCTTC
NA | TRBJ1-4 | NA | TRBV6-6 | CASSPGQATNEKLFF | TGTGCCAGCAGTCCGGGACAAGCAACTAATGAAAAACTGTTTTTT
NA | TRBJ1-5 | NA | TRBV19 | CATRLVAGQPQHF | TGTGCCACCCGTCTTGTAGCTGGTCAGCCCCAGCATTTT
TRBD2 | TRBJ2-1 | once | TRBV7-9 | CASSFGLAGGRGFNEQFF | TGTGCCAGCAGCTTCGGACTAGCGGGGGGCAGGGGGTTCAATGAGCAGTTCTTC
TRBD1 | TRBJ2-7 | NA | TRBV5-5 | CASSVGQDSYEQYF | TGTGCCAGCAGCGTGGGACAGGACTCCTACGAGCAGTACTTC
NA | TRBJ2-5 | NA | TRBV15 | CATSREGAAGETQYF | TGTGCCACCAGCAGAGAGGGGGCAGCGGGGGAGACCCAGTACTTC
TRBD2 | TRBJ2-1 | few | TRBV11-3 | CASSIQRTSGSHEQFF | TGTGCCAGCAGCATCCAGAGGACTAGCGGGTCCCATGAGCAGTTCTTC